What follows is one TCR beta chain and its context. What it binds is unknown. These data belong to a study of CXCR3-negative and CXCR3-positive naive CD8 T cells. Study results and caveats: Whereas both naive subsets had comparably high diversity, memory CD8+ cells had much lower diversity. Comparison of naive CXCR3-negative and CXCR3-positive cells revealed similar TRBV-TRBJ usage, while memory cells differed. The majority of assays used fresh PBMCs, and CXCR3 expression partially decreased after cryopreservation.

The libraries of TRB cDNA were prepared using 5' RACE with UMI labels. TCRdb re-called the 5' RACE reads, yielding one record per CDR3 amino acid sequence without DNA. The sample spans approximately 52,000 distinct CDR3 sequences; the ten largest clones claim roughly 20%. A few hundred thousand cells per CD8+ T cell subset were flow-sorted in triplicate. The specimen sequenced was memory CD8+ T cells from blood. The TCR sequence derives from a human donor in good health. Some clones in this sample may be carry-over from other donors' samples.

The CDR3 loop is CASSPWGSVATNTGELFF. The chain carries TRBV6-5 and TRBJ2-2. Per the germline V gene, CDR1 is MNHEY and CDR2 is SVGAGI. CDR3 length: 18 residues.